Listed below are T cell receptor beta chains from one sample, sequenced in a study of tumor-infiltrating lymphocytes in localized non-small cell lung cancer. TCRdb keeps only in-frame clones here, not all; method: immunoSEQ multiplex PCR. There are about 15,000 clones in the sample; roughly 72% occur only once, and 6% lies in the top ten. Sequenced input: lung tumor tissue. The receptors were sampled from a human donor with non-small cell lung cancer. The CDR3 runs from the conserved cysteine through the conserved F or W. D genes are given only for firm matches. Clone size, where shown, is once, few, many, or a class for clones that have expanded.

j_gene: TRBJ2-7
d_gene: -
v_gene: TRBV5-6
abundance: medium-sized
CDR3aa: CASSFGDGSEQYF
CDR3nt: TGTGCCAGCAGCTTCGGAGATGGGAGCGAGCAGTACTTC

j_gene: TRBJ2-3
d_gene: TRBD2
v_gene: TRBV5-6
abundance: once
CDR3aa: CASSLGLASTDTQYF
CDR3nt: TGTGCCAGCAGCTTAGGACTAGCGAGCACAGATACGCAGTATTTT

j_gene: TRBJ2-1
d_gene: -
v_gene: TRBV11-2
abundance: -
CDR3aa: CASRKISNEQFF
CDR3nt: TGTGCCAGCAGGAAAATCTCAAATGAGCAGTTCTTC

j_gene: TRBJ2-5
d_gene: -
v_gene: TRBV2
abundance: -
CDR3aa: CASMASGVEETQYF
CDR3nt: TGTGCCAGCATGGCGTCAGGGGTAGAAGAGACCCAGTACTTC

j_gene: TRBJ2-7
d_gene: -
v_gene: TRBV7-9
abundance: -
CDR3aa: CASSLSAYEQYF
CDR3nt: TGTGCCAGCAGCTTGTCCGCCTACGAGCAGTACTTC

j_gene: TRBJ2-3
d_gene: TRBD1
v_gene: TRBV29-1
abundance: medium-sized
CDR3aa: CSVTGTGADTQYF
CDR3nt: TGCAGCGTGACGGGGACAGGGGCAGATACGCAGTATTTT

j_gene: TRBJ2-7
d_gene: -
v_gene: TRBV10-3
abundance: -
CDR3aa: CAISGLESSYEQYF
CDR3nt: TGTGCCATCAGTGGGTTGGAGTCCTCTTACGAGCAGTACTTC

j_gene: TRBJ2-7
d_gene: TRBD1
v_gene: TRBV30
abundance: -
CDR3aa: CAWRHTPGTGISYEQYF
CDR3nt: TGTGCCTGGAGACATACTCCGGGGACAGGGATCTCCTACGAGCAGTACTTC

j_gene: TRBJ2-1
d_gene: -
v_gene: TRBV5-1
abundance: -
CDR3aa: CASSTESSYNEQFF
CDR3nt: TGCGCCAGCAGCACAGAAAGCTCCTACAATGAGCAGTTCTTC

j_gene: TRBJ2-7
d_gene: -
v_gene: TRBV4-2
abundance: -
CDR3aa: CASSQLLGYYEQYF
CDR3nt: TGTGCCAGCAGCCAATTACTAGGTTACTACGAGCAGTACTTC

j_gene: TRBJ2-1
d_gene: -
v_gene: TRBV19
abundance: -
CDR3aa: CASREVGGLYNEQFF
CDR3nt: TGTGCCAGTAGGGAGGTGGGAGGACTCTACAATGAGCAGTTCTTC

j_gene: TRBJ2-7
d_gene: TRBD1
v_gene: TRBV7-2
abundance: few
CDR3aa: CASSSGTGPYEQYF
CDR3nt: TGTGCCAGCAGCTCAGGGACAGGGCCCTACGAGCAGTACTTC

j_gene: TRBJ2-7
d_gene: -
v_gene: TRBV21-1
abundance: -
CDR3aa: CASSRIYPPGGAGVYEQYF
CDR3nt: TGTGCCAGCAGCAGAATATACCCCCCAGGGGGCGCGGGGGTATACGAGCAGTACTTC

j_gene: TRBJ2-7
d_gene: TRBD1
v_gene: TRBV5-1
abundance: few
CDR3aa: CASSWPGGYEQYF
CDR3nt: TGCGCCAGCAGCTGGCCAGGGGGCTACGAGCAGTACTTC

j_gene: TRBJ2-3
d_gene: -
v_gene: TRBV7-5
abundance: once
CDR3aa: CASGVGLGEDTQYF
CDR3nt: TGTGCCAGCGGGGTTGGGCTAGGGGAAGATACGCAGTATTTT

j_gene: TRBJ1-4
d_gene: -
v_gene: TRBV27
abundance: once
CDR3aa: CASSLRGGLGLFF
CDR3nt: TGTGCCAGCAGTTTAAGGGGGGGCCTCGGACTGTTTTTT

j_gene: TRBJ1-5
d_gene: -
v_gene: TRBV19
abundance: -
CDR3aa: CASSKGGEGQPQHF
CDR3nt: TGTGCCAGTAGTAAAGGGGGGGAGGGACAGCCCCAGCATTTT

j_gene: TRBJ2-7
d_gene: -
v_gene: TRBV11-2
abundance: -
CDR3aa: CASSLTVGPGNEQYF
CDR3nt: TGTGCCAGCAGCTTAACAGTCGGTCCAGGGAACGAGCAGTACTTC

j_gene: TRBJ2-3
d_gene: -
v_gene: TRBV7-9
abundance: -
CDR3aa: CASSPGLSTDTQYF
CDR3nt: TGTGCCAGCAGCCCGGGACTGTCCACAGATACGCAGTATTTT

j_gene: TRBJ2-4
d_gene: -
v_gene: TRBV2
abundance: few
CDR3aa: CASSPVAVAKNIQYF
CDR3nt: TGTGCCAGCTCCCCCGTAGCGGTAGCCAAAAACATTCAGTACTTC

j_gene: TRBJ1-2
d_gene: -
v_gene: TRBV25-1
abundance: medium-sized
CDR3aa: CASSEGRAGYTF
CDR3nt: TGTGCCAGCAGTGAAGGGAGGGCCGGCTACACCTTC

j_gene: TRBJ1-4
d_gene: -
v_gene: TRBV7-2
abundance: -
CDR3aa: CASSFEGFKNEKLFF
CDR3nt: TGTGCCAGCAGCTTTGAAGGGTTTAAAAATGAAAAACTGTTTTTT

j_gene: TRBJ2-2
d_gene: -
v_gene: TRBV5-4
abundance: medium-sized
CDR3aa: CASSPYPGELFF
CDR3nt: TGTGCCAGCAGCCCTTATCCCGGGGAGCTGTTTTTT

j_gene: TRBJ1-2
d_gene: TRBD1
v_gene: TRBV7-9
abundance: -
CDR3aa: CASSSTFGRGPGYTF
CDR3nt: TGTGCCAGCAGCTCGACTTTTGGGAGGGGGCCTGGCTACACCTTC

j_gene: TRBJ1-3
d_gene: -
v_gene: TRBV7-2
abundance: medium-sized
CDR3aa: CASSLVGGAGNTIYF
CDR3nt: TGTGCCAGCAGCTTAGTCGGGGGCGCTGGAAACACCATATATTTT

j_gene: TRBJ2-2
d_gene: -
v_gene: TRBV29-1
abundance: -
CDR3aa: CSVGTATGELFF
CDR3nt: TGCAGCGTTGGGACAGCCACCGGGGAGCTGTTTTTT

j_gene: TRBJ1-1
d_gene: TRBD1
v_gene: TRBV19
abundance: -
CDR3aa: CASTEGVRQGTEAFF
CDR3nt: TGTGCCAGTACCGAGGGAGTAAGACAGGGCACTGAAGCTTTCTTT

j_gene: TRBJ1-2
d_gene: -
v_gene: TRBV30
abundance: -
CDR3aa: CAWSRSYGYTF
CDR3nt: TGTGCCTGGAGTCGATCCTATGGCTACACCTTC

j_gene: TRBJ1-5
d_gene: -
v_gene: TRBV28
abundance: -
CDR3aa: CVVLGTGGNQPQHF
CDR3nt: TGTGTCGTTTTAGGAACAGGTGGCAATCAGCCCCAGCATTTT

j_gene: TRBJ2-5
d_gene: TRBD2
v_gene: TRBV7-2
abundance: -
CDR3aa: CASSPRTSMETQYF
CDR3nt: TGTGCCAGCAGCCCCCGGACTAGCATGGAGACCCAGTACTTC

j_gene: TRBJ1-5
d_gene: -
v_gene: TRBV6-1
abundance: -
CDR3aa: CASSMDNQPQHF
CDR3nt: TGTGCCAGCAGCATGGATAATCAGCCCCAGCATTTT

j_gene: TRBJ1-1
d_gene: -
v_gene: TRBV7-6
abundance: -
CDR3aa: CASSLQLNTEAFF
CDR3nt: TGTGCCAGCAGCTTACAGCTAAACACTGAAGCTTTCTTT

j_gene: TRBJ1-6
d_gene: -
v_gene: TRBV7-8
abundance: -
CDR3aa: CASSLGSLGSLGSPLHF
CDR3nt: TGTGCCAGCAGCTTAGGTAGTCTCGGAAGTTTAGGTTCACCCCTCCACTTT

j_gene: TRBJ1-2
d_gene: -
v_gene: TRBV6-6
abundance: few
CDR3aa: CAALGDWPGYTF
CDR3nt: TGTGCCGCGTTAGGGGATTGGCCTGGCTACACCTTC

j_gene: TRBJ2-5
d_gene: -
v_gene: TRBV28
abundance: -
CDR3aa: CASSLFWTSQETQYF
CDR3nt: TGTGCCAGCAGTTTATTTTGGACTTCTCAAGAGACCCAGTACTTC

j_gene: TRBJ1-5
d_gene: -
v_gene: TRBV11-1
abundance: -
CDR3aa: CASSFGDSSNQPQHF
CDR3nt: TGTGCCAGCAGCTTTGGCGACAGTTCCAATCAGCCCCAGCATTTT

j_gene: TRBJ2-7
d_gene: -
v_gene: TRBV7-2
abundance: -
CDR3aa: CASSLTTAYEQYF
CDR3nt: TGTGCCAGCAGCTTAACGACAGCCTACGAGCAGTACTTC

j_gene: TRBJ2-1
d_gene: TRBD2
v_gene: TRBV19
abundance: few
CDR3aa: CASSMTAGGPYNEQFF
CDR3nt: TGTGCCAGTAGTATGACAGCGGGAGGGCCCTACAATGAGCAGTTCTTC

j_gene: TRBJ2-7
d_gene: TRBD2
v_gene: TRBV5-8
abundance: once
CDR3aa: CASSKPGLAGVSYEQYF
CDR3nt: TGTGCCAGCAGCAAACCGGGACTAGCGGGAGTCTCCTACGAGCAGTACTTC

j_gene: TRBJ2-3
d_gene: -
v_gene: TRBV6-6
abundance: -
CDR3aa: CASSYNEAGHTDTQYF
CDR3nt: TGTGCCAGCAGTTATAACGAAGCGGGTCACACAGATACGCAGTATTTT

j_gene: TRBJ2-1
d_gene: -
v_gene: TRBV2
abundance: -
CDR3aa: CASSDQGWDEQFF
CDR3nt: TGTGCCAGCAGCGACCAGGGGTGGGATGAGCAGTTCTTC

j_gene: TRBJ2-3
d_gene: TRBD1
v_gene: TRBV2
abundance: -
CDR3aa: CASNTGGRDTQYF
CDR3nt: TGTGCCAGCAATACAGGGGGTAGAGATACGCAGTATTTT